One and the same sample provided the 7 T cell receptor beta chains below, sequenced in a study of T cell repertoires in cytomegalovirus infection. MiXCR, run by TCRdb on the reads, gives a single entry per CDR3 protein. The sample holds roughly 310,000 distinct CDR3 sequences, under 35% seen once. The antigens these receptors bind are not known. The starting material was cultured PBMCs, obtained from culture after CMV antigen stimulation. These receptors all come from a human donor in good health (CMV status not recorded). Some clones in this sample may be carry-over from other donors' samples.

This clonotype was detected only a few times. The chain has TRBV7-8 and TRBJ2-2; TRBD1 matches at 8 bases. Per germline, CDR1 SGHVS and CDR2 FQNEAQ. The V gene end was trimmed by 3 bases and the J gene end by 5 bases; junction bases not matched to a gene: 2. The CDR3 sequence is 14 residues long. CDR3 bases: TGTGCCAGCAGCTTTCAGGGGGCAACCGGGGAGCTGTTTTTT. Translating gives CASSFQGATGELFF.

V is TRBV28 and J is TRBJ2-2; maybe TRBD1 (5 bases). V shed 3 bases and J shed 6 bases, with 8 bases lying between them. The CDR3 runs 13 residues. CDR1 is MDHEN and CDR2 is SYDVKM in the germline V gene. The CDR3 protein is CASSFQGSGELFF. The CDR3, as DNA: TGTGCCAGCAGTTTTCAGGGCTCCGGGGAGCTGTTTTTT.

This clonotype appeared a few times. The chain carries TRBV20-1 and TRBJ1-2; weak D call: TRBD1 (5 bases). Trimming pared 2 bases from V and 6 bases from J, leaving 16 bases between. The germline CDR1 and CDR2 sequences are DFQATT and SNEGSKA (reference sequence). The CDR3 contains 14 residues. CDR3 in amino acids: CSARPGGVRHGYTF. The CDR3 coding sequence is TGCAGTGCTAGACCGGGGGGGGTGCGGCATGGCTACACCTTC.

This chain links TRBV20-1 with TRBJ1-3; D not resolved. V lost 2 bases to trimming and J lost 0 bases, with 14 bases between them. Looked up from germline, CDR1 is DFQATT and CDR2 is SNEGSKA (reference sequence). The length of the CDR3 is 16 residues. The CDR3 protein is CSARTIWQDSGNTIYF. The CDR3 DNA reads TGCAGTGCTAGAACAATATGGCAGGACTCTGGAAACACCATATATTTT.

The CDR3 region is CASSPFVGTDTQYF. In DNA, the CDR3 is TGTGCCAGCAGCCCCTTCGTAGGGACAGATACGCAGTATTTT. The genes are TRBV6-1 and TRBJ2-3; D ambiguous. Trimming cost V 6 bases and J 3 bases, with 13 bases left between them. Germline loops: CDR1 MNHNS, CDR2 SASEGT. The CDR3 extends over 14 amino acids.

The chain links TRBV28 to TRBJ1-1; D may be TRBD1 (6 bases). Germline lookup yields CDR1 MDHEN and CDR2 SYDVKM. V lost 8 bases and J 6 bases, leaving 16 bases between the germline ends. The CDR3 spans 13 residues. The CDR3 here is CASLYRAQPEAFF. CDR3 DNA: TGTGCCAGCCTATACAGGGCCCAGCCTGAAGCTTTCTTT.

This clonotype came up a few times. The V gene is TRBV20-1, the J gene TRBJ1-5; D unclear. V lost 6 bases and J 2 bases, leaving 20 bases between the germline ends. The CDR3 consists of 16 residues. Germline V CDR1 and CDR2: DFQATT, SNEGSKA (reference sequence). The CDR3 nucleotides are TGCAGTGCCCTCCCCCCCCGGACTTGGGGCAATCAGCCCCAGCATTTT. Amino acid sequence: CSALPPRTWGNQPQHF.